Listed below are T cell receptor beta chains from one sample, sequenced in a study of T cells after yellow fever vaccination. One entry per CDR3 protein results from TCRdb running MiXCR on the 5' RACE reads. The data contain about 240,000 distinct CDR3 sequences, around 7% of them singletons. Material: CD4+ T cells sorted from PBMCs, obtained 15 days after the yellow fever booster vaccination. These TCRs come from a man younger than 40 who received the YFV17D yellow fever vaccine. Both conserved end residues are part of each CDR3. The D gene is left open where the match is weak. Rows give clone size only sometimes, using once, few, many, or a class for an expanded clone.

J: TRBJ2-1
V: TRBV5-4
D: -
size: -
length: 15
DNA: TGTGCCAGCAGCTTACCGGGACTGGGATACAATGAGCAGTTCTTC
CDR3: CASSLPGLGYNEQFF

J: TRBJ2-7
V: TRBV3-1
D: TRBD1
size: -
length: 15
DNA: TGTGCCTGCAGCCAAGTTCCGGGACAGGGCCACGAGCAGTACTTC
CDR3: CACSQVPGQGHEQYF

J: TRBJ2-7
V: TRBV7-2
D: -
size: many
length: 14
DNA: TGTGCCAGCAGCACCGCGCATGGACAGTACGAGCAGTACTTC
CDR3: CASSTAHGQYEQYF

J: TRBJ1-4
V: TRBV20-1
D: -
size: many
length: 15
DNA: TGCAGTGCTAGATGGTCCGGGAACAGGGCGAAAAAACTGTTTTTT
CDR3: CSARWSGNRAKKLFF

J: TRBJ1-6
V: TRBV9
D: -
size: -
length: 12
DNA: TGTGCCAGCAGTCGTCCCCAAGGGGCCCTCCACTTT
CDR3: CASSRPQGALHF

J: TRBJ2-5
V: TRBV5-6
D: -
size: -
length: 16
DNA: TGTGCCAGCAGCTTGGTGGGGAGAACGGGCCAAGAGACCCAGTACTTC
CDR3: CASSLVGRTGQETQYF

J: TRBJ2-2
V: TRBV4-3
D: TRBD2
size: -
length: 16
DNA: TGCGCCAGCAGCCCCTGGACTAGCGGGAGCTCCGGGGAGCTGTTTTTT
CDR3: CASSPWTSGSSGELFF

J: TRBJ1-1
V: TRBV6-5
D: TRBD1
size: many
length: 17
DNA: TGTGCCAGCAGTTACTCGGGACGACAGGGATTGAACACTGAAGCTTTCTTT
CDR3: CASSYSGRQGLNTEAFF

J: TRBJ2-5
V: TRBV7-9
D: TRBD2
size: few
length: 16
DNA: TGTGCCAGCAGCCACAGGACTAGCGGGCGGCAAGAGACCCAGTACTTC
CDR3: CASSHRTSGRQETQYF

J: TRBJ1-1
V: TRBV6-6
D: -
size: -
length: 13
DNA: TGTGCCAGCAGTCTAACAGAGAACACTGAAGCTTTCTTT
CDR3: CASSLTENTEAFF

J: TRBJ2-7
V: TRBV10-3
D: TRBD2
size: -
length: 15
DNA: TGTGCCATCAGTGCTACTAGCGGGAGCTCCTACGAGCAGTACTTC
CDR3: CAISATSGSSYEQYF

J: TRBJ2-7
V: TRBV15
D: TRBD1
size: -
length: 15
DNA: TGTGCCACCAGCGTTCGGGGACAGGGTACCTACGAGCAGTACTTC
CDR3: CATSVRGQGTYEQYF

J: TRBJ2-1
V: TRBV20-1
D: TRBD2
size: many
length: 15
DNA: TGCAGTGCTAGAACTCTACGCGGGGGATACAATGAGCAGTTCTTC
CDR3: CSARTLRGGYNEQFF

J: TRBJ2-7
V: TRBV19
D: TRBD1
size: few
length: 14
DNA: TGTGCCACTCGAGAGACAGGGGATACCTACGAGCAGTACTTC
CDR3: CATRETGDTYEQYF

J: TRBJ2-5
V: TRBV6-2/TRBV6-3
D: -
size: -
length: 12
DNA: TGTGCCAGCAGTTCCCCCGGAGAGGGCCAGTACTTC
CDR3: CASSSPGEGQYF

J: TRBJ2-1
V: TRBV21-1
D: -
size: few
length: 15
DNA: TGTGCCAGCAGCAAAGACTCCGGGAGGGCCCTGGAGCAGTTCTTC
CDR3: CASSKDSGRALEQFF

J: TRBJ2-5
V: TRBV5-6
D: TRBD2
size: few
length: 14
DNA: TGTGCCAGCAGCAGGCTAGCGGTTCGGGAGACCCAGTACTTC
CDR3: CASSRLAVRETQYF

J: TRBJ2-2
V: TRBV19
D: -
size: few
length: 14
DNA: TGTGCCAGTATCCGCGACAGAAGCGCCGGGGAGCTGTTTTTT
CDR3: CASIRDRSAGELFF

J: TRBJ1-4
V: TRBV25-1
D: -
size: few
length: 15
DNA: TGTGCCAGCAGTGATACTCGAGCAACTAATGAAAAACTGTTTTTT
CDR3: CASSDTRATNEKLFF

J: TRBJ2-2
V: TRBV5-1
D: -
size: many
length: 13
DNA: TGCGCCAGCAGCCGCCGCTCCGGCGGGGAGCTGTTTTTT
CDR3: CASSRRSGGELFF

J: TRBJ2-1
V: TRBV5-1
D: TRBD2
size: many
length: 15
DNA: TGCGCCAGCAGCTTGCAAACTAGCGGGAACTTGGTGCAGTTCTTC
CDR3: CASSLQTSGNLVQFF

J: TRBJ2-3
V: TRBV20-1
D: TRBD2
size: many
length: 15
DNA: TGCAGTGCTAGAGACGGACTAGCGGCCCCAGATACGCAGTATTTT
CDR3: CSARDGLAAPDTQYF

J: TRBJ2-7
V: TRBV7-2
D: -
size: -
length: 14
DNA: TGTGCCAGCAGCCCTGCGGCAGGGTGGTACGAGCAGTACTTC
CDR3: CASSPAAGWYEQYF

J: TRBJ2-5
V: TRBV20-1
D: -
size: -
length: 17
DNA: TGCAGTGCTAGGGGTCAGGGGCGAGTCAAGGTACAAGAGACCCAGTACTTC
CDR3: CSARGQGRVKVQETQYF

J: TRBJ2-5
V: TRBV27
D: -
size: -
length: 12
DNA: TGTGCCAGCAGTCCCCCCCATGGGACCCAGTACTTC
CDR3: CASSPPHGTQYF

J: TRBJ2-5
V: TRBV20-1
D: -
size: few
length: 14
DNA: TGCAGTGCTAAAAGGGGGACACCCCAAGAGACCCAGTACTTC
CDR3: CSAKRGTPQETQYF

J: TRBJ2-2
V: TRBV20-1
D: TRBD2
size: few
length: 16
DNA: TGCAGTGCTACCGGGACTAGCGGGAGGTATGCCGGGGAGCTGTTTTTT
CDR3: CSATGTSGRYAGELFF

J: TRBJ1-3
V: TRBV2
D: -
size: many
length: 14
DNA: TGTGCCAGCAAAAGGGAGCCCTCTGGAAACACCATATATTTT
CDR3: CASKREPSGNTIYF

J: TRBJ2-2
V: TRBV21-1
D: -
size: few
length: 16
DNA: TGTGCCAGCAGCAAACCAGGACTAGTCTCTTCGCGGGAGCTGTTTTTT
CDR3: CASSKPGLVSSRELFF

J: TRBJ2-3
V: TRBV21-1
D: -
size: -
length: 18
DNA: TGTGCCAGCAGCCCTACCCTAGCCCCAATTAAATTCACAGATACGCAGTATTTT
CDR3: CASSPTLAPIKFTDTQYF

J: TRBJ2-3
V: TRBV7-9
D: TRBD2
size: few
length: 16
DNA: TGTGCCAGCAGCTATTTAGCGGGAGTAAGGTCAGATACGCAGTATTTT
CDR3: CASSYLAGVRSDTQYF

J: TRBJ2-3
V: TRBV7-9
D: -
size: many
length: 14
DNA: TGTGCAGGCGGTCCTGGGGCGAGCACAGATACGCAGTATTTT
CDR3: CAGGPGASTDTQYF

J: TRBJ2-7
V: TRBV20-1
D: TRBD2
size: many
length: 14
DNA: TGCAGTGCTCCTATAGCGGGAGTTCCCTACGAGCAGTACTTC
CDR3: CSAPIAGVPYEQYF

J: TRBJ2-7
V: TRBV5-1
D: -
size: -
length: 12
DNA: TGCGCCAGCAGCTTGGAAGGGGGGAGGCAGTACTTC
CDR3: CASSLEGGRQYF

J: TRBJ2-1
V: TRBV7-7
D: -
size: -
length: 15
DNA: TGTGCTAGCAGCTTAGAGCGTCTAGGGTACAATGAGCAGTTCTTC
CDR3: CASSLERLGYNEQFF

J: TRBJ2-7
V: TRBV18
D: -
size: many
length: 13
DNA: TGTGCCAGCTCACAAACAGCCTCCTACGAGCAGTACTTC
CDR3: CASSQTASYEQYF

J: TRBJ2-3
V: TRBV12-5
D: -
size: -
length: 13
DNA: TGTGCTAGTGGCCATTCCTGGGCAGATACGCAGTATTTT
CDR3: CASGHSWADTQYF

J: TRBJ2-7
V: TRBV29-1
D: -
size: -
length: 12
DNA: TGCAGCGTAGAACTCCACGGCTACGAGCAGTACTTC
CDR3: CSVELHGYEQYF

J: TRBJ2-3
V: TRBV30
D: -
size: few
length: 14
DNA: TGTGCCTGGAGTGTAGGGGGGCCGGGAGATACGCAGTATTTT
CDR3: CAWSVGGPGDTQYF

J: TRBJ2-1
V: TRBV20-1
D: TRBD2
size: -
length: 15
DNA: TGCAGTGCTTCTTATAGCGGGAACTCCTACAATGAGCAGTTCTTC
CDR3: CSASYSGNSYNEQFF

J: TRBJ2-1
V: TRBV18
D: -
size: many
length: 14
DNA: TGTGCCAGCTCACCACCCCAGGCCCGCAATGAGCAGTTCTTC
CDR3: CASSPPQARNEQFF

J: TRBJ2-2
V: TRBV7-2
D: TRBD1
size: -
length: 16
DNA: TGTGCCAGCAGTTCGAGACAGGGGGTACACACCGGGGAGCTGTTTTTT
CDR3: CASSSRQGVHTGELFF

J: TRBJ1-2
V: TRBV7-2
D: -
size: few
length: 15
DNA: TGTGCCAGCAGCCCTGGAGTGGGGGCCCGCTATGGCTACACCTTC
CDR3: CASSPGVGARYGYTF

J: TRBJ2-5
V: TRBV5-1
D: -
size: few
length: 15
DNA: TGCGCCAGCAGCTTGGCCTCACAGACACAAGAGACCCAGTACTTC
CDR3: CASSLASQTQETQYF

J: TRBJ2-7
V: TRBV6-1
D: -
size: few
length: 13
DNA: TGTGCCAGCAGGAGGAGTGACGCCTACGAGCAGTACTTC
CDR3: CASRRSDAYEQYF

J: TRBJ2-7
V: TRBV29-1
D: TRBD1
size: few
length: 14
DNA: TGCAGCGTCGCCCAGGGACAGGGGCACTACGAGCAGTACTTC
CDR3: CSVAQGQGHYEQYF

J: TRBJ2-7
V: TRBV5-1
D: -
size: few
length: 13
DNA: TGCGCCAGCACTCGCGGGGATAATCGCGAGCAGTACTTC
CDR3: CASTRGDNREQYF

J: TRBJ2-2
V: TRBV20-1
D: TRBD1
size: few
length: 17
DNA: TGCAGTGCGGGGACAGGGTCCCTCAGATTAGGCACCGGGGAGCTGTTTTTT
CDR3: CSAGTGSLRLGTGELFF